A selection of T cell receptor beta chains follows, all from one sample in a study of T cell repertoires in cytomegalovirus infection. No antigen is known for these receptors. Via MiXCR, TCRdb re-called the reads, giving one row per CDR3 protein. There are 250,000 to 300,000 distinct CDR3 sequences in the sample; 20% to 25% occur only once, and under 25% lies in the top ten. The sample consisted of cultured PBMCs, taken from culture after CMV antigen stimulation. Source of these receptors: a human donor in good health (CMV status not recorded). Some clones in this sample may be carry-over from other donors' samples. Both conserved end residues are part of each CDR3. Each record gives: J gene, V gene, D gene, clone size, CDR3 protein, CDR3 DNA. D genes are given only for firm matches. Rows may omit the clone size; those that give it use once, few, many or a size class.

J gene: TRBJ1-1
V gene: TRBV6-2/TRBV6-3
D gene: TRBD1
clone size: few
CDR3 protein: CASSGQGAVLNTEAFF
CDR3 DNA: TGTGCCAGCAGTGGCCAGGGGGCTGTACTGAACACTGAAGCTTTCTTT

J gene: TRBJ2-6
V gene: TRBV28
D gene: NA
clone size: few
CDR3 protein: CASRALSSGANVLTF
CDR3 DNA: TGTGCCAGCAGAGCTCTAAGCTCTGGGGCCAACGTCCTGACTTTC

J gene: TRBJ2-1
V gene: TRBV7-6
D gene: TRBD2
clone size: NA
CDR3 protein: CASSFFSGSGNEQFF
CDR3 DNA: TGTGCCAGCAGCTTTTTTAGCGGGAGCGGTAATGAGCAGTTCTTC

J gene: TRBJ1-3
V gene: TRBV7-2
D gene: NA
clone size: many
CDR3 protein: CASSSYTSGNTIYF
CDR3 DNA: TGTGCCAGCAGCTCCTACACCTCTGGAAACACCATATATTTT

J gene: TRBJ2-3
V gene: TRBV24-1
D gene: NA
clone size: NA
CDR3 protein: CATAQVAKAQYF
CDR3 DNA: TGTGCCACCGCACAAGTGGCAAAGGCGCAGTATTTT

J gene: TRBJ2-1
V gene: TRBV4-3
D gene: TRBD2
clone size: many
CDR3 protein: CASSQVTSGNNEQFF
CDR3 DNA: TGCGCCAGCAGCCAAGTGACTAGCGGTAACAATGAGCAGTTCTTC

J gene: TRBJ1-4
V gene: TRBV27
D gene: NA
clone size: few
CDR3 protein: CASSLSPPTGTTNEKLFF
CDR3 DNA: TGTGCCAGCAGTTTATCGCCTCCTACAGGGACAACTAATGAAAAACTGTTTTTT

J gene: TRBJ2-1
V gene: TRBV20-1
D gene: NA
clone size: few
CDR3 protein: CSARDQRTTPYNEQFF
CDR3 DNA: TGCAGTGCTAGAGATCAACGGACTACCCCCTACAATGAGCAGTTCTTC

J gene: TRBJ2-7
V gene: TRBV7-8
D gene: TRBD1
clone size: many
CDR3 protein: CASSVGDSHYEQYF
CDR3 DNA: TGTGCCAGCAGCGTAGGGGACAGCCACTACGAGCAGTACTTC

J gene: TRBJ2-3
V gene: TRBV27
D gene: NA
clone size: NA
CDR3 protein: CASSLSFTDTQYF
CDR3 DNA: TGTGCCAGCAGTTTATCATTCACAGATACGCAGTATTTT

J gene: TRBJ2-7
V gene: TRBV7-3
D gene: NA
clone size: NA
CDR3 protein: CASSQEAAYEQYF
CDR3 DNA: TGTGCCAGCAGCCAAGAAGCCGCGTACGAGCAGTACTTC

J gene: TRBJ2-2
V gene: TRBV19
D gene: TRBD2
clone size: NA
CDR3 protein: CASSRTSVSNTGELFF
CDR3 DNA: TGTGCCAGTAGTAGGACTAGCGTATCGAACACCGGGGAGCTGTTTTTT

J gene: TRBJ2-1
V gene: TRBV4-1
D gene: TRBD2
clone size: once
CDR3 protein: CASSQVGLAGLNEQFF
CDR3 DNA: TGCGCCAGCAGCCAAGTCGGACTAGCGGGACTCAATGAGCAGTTCTTC

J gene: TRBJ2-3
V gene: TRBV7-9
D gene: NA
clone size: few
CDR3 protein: CASSLGRPTDTQYF
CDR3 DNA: TGTGCCAGCAGCTTAGGGCGGCCCACAGATACGCAGTATTTT

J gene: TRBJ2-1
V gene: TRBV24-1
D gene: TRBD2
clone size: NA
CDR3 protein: CATSVSGASRYNEQFF
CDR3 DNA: TGTGCCACCAGTGTAAGCGGGGCTAGCAGGTACAATGAGCAGTTCTTC

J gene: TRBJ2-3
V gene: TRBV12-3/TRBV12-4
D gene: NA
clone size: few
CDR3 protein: CASTLNRKDTQYF
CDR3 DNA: TGTGCCAGCACCCTAAATAGGAAAGATACGCAGTATTTT

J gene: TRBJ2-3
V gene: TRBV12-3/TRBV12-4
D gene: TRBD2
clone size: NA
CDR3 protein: CASSFELAGGSTDTQYF
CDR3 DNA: TGTGCCAGCAGTTTTGAGCTAGCGGGGGGGAGCACAGATACGCAGTATTTT

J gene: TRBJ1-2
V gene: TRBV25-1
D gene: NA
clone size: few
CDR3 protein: CASRGQTHTF
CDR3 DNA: TGTGCCAGCAGGGGACAAACTCACACCTTC

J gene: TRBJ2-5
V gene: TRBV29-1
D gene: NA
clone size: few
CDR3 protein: CSVAGYREETQYF
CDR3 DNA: TGCAGCGTTGCGGGGTACAGGGAAGAGACCCAGTACTTC

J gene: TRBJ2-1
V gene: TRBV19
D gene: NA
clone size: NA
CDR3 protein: CASSFLAGPNEQFF
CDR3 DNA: TGTGCCAGCTCCTTTCTAGCCGGACCCAATGAGCAGTTCTTC

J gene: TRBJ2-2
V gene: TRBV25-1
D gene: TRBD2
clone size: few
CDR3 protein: CASSEYTSGYTGELFF
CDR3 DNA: TGTGCCAGCAGTGAATATACTAGCGGTTACACCGGGGAGCTGTTTTTT

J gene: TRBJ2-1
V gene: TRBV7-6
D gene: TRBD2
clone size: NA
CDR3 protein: CASSLELAGVLSYNEQFF
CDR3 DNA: TGTGCCAGCAGCTTAGAACTAGCGGGAGTTCTGTCCTACAATGAGCAGTTCTTC

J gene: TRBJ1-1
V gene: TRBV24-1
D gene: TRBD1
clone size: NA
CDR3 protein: CATGVPGQENTEAFF
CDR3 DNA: TGTGCCACCGGAGTCCCGGGACAGGAGAACACTGAAGCTTTCTTT

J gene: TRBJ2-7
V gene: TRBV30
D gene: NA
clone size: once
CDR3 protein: CAWRGDPPYEQYF
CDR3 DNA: TGTGCCTGGAGGGGGGACCCTCCCTACGAGCAGTACTTC

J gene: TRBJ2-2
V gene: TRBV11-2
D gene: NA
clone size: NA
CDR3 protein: CASSYRELFF
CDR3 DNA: TGTGCCAGCAGCTACAGGGAGCTGTTTTTT

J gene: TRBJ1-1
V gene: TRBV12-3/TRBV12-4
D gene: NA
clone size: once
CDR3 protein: CASTPLTRANTEAFF
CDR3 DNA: TGTGCCAGCACCCCCCTTACCAGGGCGAACACTGAAGCTTTCTTT

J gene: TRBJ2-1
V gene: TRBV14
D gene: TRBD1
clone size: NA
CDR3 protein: CASSHQGARSWNEQFF
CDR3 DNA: TGTGCCAGCAGCCATCAGGGGGCCCGGTCTTGGAATGAGCAGTTCTTC

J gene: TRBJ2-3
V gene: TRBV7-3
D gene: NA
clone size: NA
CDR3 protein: CASGRGQGSTDTQYF
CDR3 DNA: TGTGCCAGCGGGAGGGGGCAGGGCAGCACAGATACGCAGTATTTT

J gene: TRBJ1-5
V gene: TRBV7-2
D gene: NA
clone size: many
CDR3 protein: CASSLRGFSNQPQHF
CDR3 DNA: TGTGCCAGCAGCTTACGGGGATTTAGCAATCAGCCCCAGCATTTT

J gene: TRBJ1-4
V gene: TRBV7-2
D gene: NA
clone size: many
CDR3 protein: CASSGGGGGTNEKLFF
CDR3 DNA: TGTGCCAGCAGCGGAGGGGGGGGAGGAACTAATGAAAAACTGTTTTTT

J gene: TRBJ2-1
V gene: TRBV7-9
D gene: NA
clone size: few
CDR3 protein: CASSSEGSAYNEQFF
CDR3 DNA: TGTGCCAGCAGCTCCGAGGGTAGCGCCTACAATGAGCAGTTCTTC

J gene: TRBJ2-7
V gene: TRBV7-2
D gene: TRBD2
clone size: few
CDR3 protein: CASSLGVGLAGAYEQYF
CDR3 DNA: TGTGCCAGCAGCTTAGGGGTGGGACTAGCGGGAGCTTACGAGCAGTACTTC

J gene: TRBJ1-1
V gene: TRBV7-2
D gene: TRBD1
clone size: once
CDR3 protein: CASSFGTVMNTEAFF
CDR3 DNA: TGTGCCAGCAGCTTCGGGACAGTTATGAACACTGAAGCTTTCTTT

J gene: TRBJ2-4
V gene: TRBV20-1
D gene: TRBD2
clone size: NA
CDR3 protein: CSARETSGTGQYF
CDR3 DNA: TGCAGTGCTAGAGAGACTAGCGGGACGGGGCAGTACTTC

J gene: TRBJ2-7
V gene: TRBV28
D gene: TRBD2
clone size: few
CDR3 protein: CASIAAGLAYEQYF
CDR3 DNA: TGTGCCAGCATCGCAGCGGGGCTGGCCTACGAGCAGTACTTC

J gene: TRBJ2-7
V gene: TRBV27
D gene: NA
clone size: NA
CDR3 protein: CASSLDRTYEQYF
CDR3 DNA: TGTGCCAGCAGTTTGGACAGAACCTACGAGCAGTACTTC